This entry describes one T cell receptor beta chain. This record comes from a study of shared clonotypes between healthy human individuals. Some clones are missing from TCRdb's copy, which holds only in-frame ones; the method was immunoSEQ multiplex PCR. The sample holds millions of clones; 90% to 95% are singletons and the top ten take approximately 0.13%. The CDR3 covers 14 residues. Trimming stripped 5 bases from V and 2 bases from J, with 10 bases between. Germline loops: CDR1 LNHDA, CDR2 SQIVND (reference sequence). The sequence derives from a man younger than 35 in good health. Material for sequencing was naive CD4+ T cells sorted from blood. Subset of the sample: CD45RA+ positively selected. V gene TRBV19 combines with J gene TRBJ1-3; the D is unclear. The CDR3 region is CASSVSGPGNTIYF. The CDR3 DNA sequence: TGTGCCAGTAGTGTATCCGGTCCTGGAAACACCATATATTTT.